This TCR beta chain was captured by sequencing in a study of blood T cell repertoires in COVID-19. Looking at the study overall: Sources were T cells, B-cell-depleted T cells, or PBMCs; the material itself was cDNA or gDNA.

Some clones are missing from TCRdb's copy, which holds only in-frame ones; the method was immunoSEQ multiplex PCR. Of 79,000 or so clones listed, more than 75% are singletons. CDR1 is LNHDA and CDR2 is SQIVND in the germline V gene (reference sequence). Germline trimming cut 9 bases from V and 5 bases from J; bases unmatched to any gene: 8. The CDR3 runs to 14 residues. This clone appeared a few times. Material for sequencing was peripheral blood. This receptor was taken from a human donor in a cohort sampled during active COVID-19. V gene TRBV19 combines with J gene TRBJ2-1; 9 nucleotides align to TRBD2. CDR3: CASASSGANNEQFF. DNA for the CDR3: TGTGCCAGCGCATCTAGCGGGGCTAACAATGAGCAGTTCTTC.